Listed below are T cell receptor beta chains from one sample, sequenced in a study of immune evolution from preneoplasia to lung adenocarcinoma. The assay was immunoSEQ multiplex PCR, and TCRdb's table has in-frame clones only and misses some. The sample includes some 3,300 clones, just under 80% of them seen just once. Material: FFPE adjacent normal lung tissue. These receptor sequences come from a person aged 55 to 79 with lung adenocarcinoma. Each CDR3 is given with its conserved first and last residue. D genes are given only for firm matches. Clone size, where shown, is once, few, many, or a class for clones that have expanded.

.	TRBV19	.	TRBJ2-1	CASSIGQWDPYNEQFF	TGTGCCAGTAGTATAGGTCAGTGGGACCCATACAATGAGCAGTTCTTC
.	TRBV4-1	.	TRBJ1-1	CASSRPGPRAFF	TGCGCCAGCAGCCGACCGGGCCCCCGGGCTTTCTTT
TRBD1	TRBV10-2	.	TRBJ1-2	CASSETTGTGGYGYTF	TGCGCCAGCAGTGAGACGACCGGGACAGGAGGATATGGCTACACCTTC
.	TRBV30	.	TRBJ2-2	CAWHPGGEATGELFF	TGTGCCTGGCACCCAGGGGGGGAGGCCACCGGGGAGCTGTTTTTT
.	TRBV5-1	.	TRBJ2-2	CASSLERATRELFF	TGCGCCAGCAGCTTGGAAAGGGCCACCCGGGAGCTGTTTTTT
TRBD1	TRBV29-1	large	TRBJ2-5	CSVEPDRGRQETQYF	TGCAGCGTTGAACCCGACAGGGGGCGTCAAGAGACCCAGTACTTC
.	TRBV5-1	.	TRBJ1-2	CASRGMRGSGYTF	TGCGCCAGCCGTGGGATGAGGGGCTCTGGCTACACCTTC
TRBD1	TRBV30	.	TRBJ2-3	CAWDPGQGIADTQYF	TGTGCCTGGGATCCGGGACAGGGGATCGCAGATACGCAGTATTTT
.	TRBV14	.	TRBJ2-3	CASSQDLRVTDTQYF	TGTGCCAGCAGCCAAGATCTTAGGGTCACAGATACGCAGTATTTT
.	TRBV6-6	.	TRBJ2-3	CASSYGTNTDTQYF	TGTGCCAGCAGTTACGGGACCAACACAGATACGCAGTATTTT
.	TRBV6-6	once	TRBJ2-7	CASSPLQGSYEQYF	TGTGCCAGCAGCCCCCTACAGGGCTCCTACGAGCAGTACTTC
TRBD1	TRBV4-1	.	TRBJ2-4	CASSKGATGGENIQYF	TGCGCCAGCAGCAAGGGGGCGACAGGGGGAGAAAACATTCAGTACTTC
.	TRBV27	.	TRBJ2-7	CASRQGSPYYEQYF	TGTGCCAGCAGACAGGGATCCCCCTATTACGAGCAGTACTTC
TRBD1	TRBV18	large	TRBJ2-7	CASSRPGQGVNEQYF	TGTGCCAGCTCACGGCCGGGACAGGGGGTCAACGAGCAGTACTTC
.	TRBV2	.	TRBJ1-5	CASNRANQPQHF	TGTGCCAGCAACAGGGCGAATCAGCCCCAGCATTTT
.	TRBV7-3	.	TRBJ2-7	CASSPLGGPSYEQYF	TGTGCCAGCAGCCCGTTAGGGGGGCCCTCCTACGAGCAGTACTTC
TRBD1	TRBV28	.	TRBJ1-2	CASRLDRTDGYTF	TGTGCCAGCAGACTGGACAGGACGGATGGCTACACCTTC
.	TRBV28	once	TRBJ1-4	CASSSWSTNEKLFF	TGTGCCAGCAGTTCCTGGTCAACTAATGAAAAACTGTTTTTT
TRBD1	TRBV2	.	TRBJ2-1	CASTGQLYNEQFF	TGTGCCAGCACGGGACAGCTTTACAATGAGCAGTTCTTC
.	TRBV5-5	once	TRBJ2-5	CASSLQGSQETQYF	TGTGCCAGCAGCCTCCAAGGGTCACAAGAGACCCAGTACTTC
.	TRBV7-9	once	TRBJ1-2	CASSLDANYGYTF	TGTGCCAGCAGCTTAGATGCTAACTATGGCTACACCTTC
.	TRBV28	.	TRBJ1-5	CASSFAGRSNQPQHF	TGTGCCAGCAGTTTCGCCGGGAGGAGCAATCAGCCCCAGCATTTT
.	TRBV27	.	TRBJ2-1	CASSLVARVRSNEQFF	TGTGCCAGCAGTTTAGTCGCCAGGGTGAGGTCCAATGAGCAGTTCTTC
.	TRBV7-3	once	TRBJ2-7	CASSREHAGSYEQYF	TGTGCCAGCAGCCGGGAACACGCGGGATCGTACGAGCAGTACTTC
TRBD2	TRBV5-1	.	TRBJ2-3	CASSPLTSGTDTQYF	TGCGCCAGCAGCCCGCTGACTAGCGGCACAGATACGCAGTATTTT
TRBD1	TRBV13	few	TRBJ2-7	CASSLPPPGQGGEQYF	TGTGCCAGCAGCCTCCCCCCACCGGGACAGGGAGGCGAGCAGTACTTC
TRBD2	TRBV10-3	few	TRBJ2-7	CAISDGSGRYEQYF	TGTGCCATCAGTGATGGTAGCGGGAGGTACGAGCAGTACTTC
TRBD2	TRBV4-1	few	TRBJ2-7	CASSLAGETYEQYF	TGCGCCAGCAGCCTAGCGGGTGAAACCTACGAGCAGTACTTC
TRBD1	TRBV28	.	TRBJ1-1	CASSLLRRGRGAFF	TGTGCCAGCAGTTTACTCCGCAGGGGGCGAGGAGCTTTCTTT
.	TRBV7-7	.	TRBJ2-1	CASSFEGTFGEQFF	TGTGCCAGCAGCTTCGAGGGGACGTTTGGGGAGCAGTTCTTC
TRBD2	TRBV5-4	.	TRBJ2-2	CASSGLAGGLTTGELFF	TGTGCCAGCAGCGGACTAGCGGGAGGCCTGACCACCGGGGAGCTGTTTTTT
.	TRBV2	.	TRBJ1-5	CASTRWFSNQPQHF	TGTGCCAGCACCAGGTGGTTTAGCAATCAGCCCCAGCATTTT
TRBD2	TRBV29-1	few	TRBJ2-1	CSVEGVGRAYNEQFF	TGCAGCGTTGAAGGGGTCGGGAGGGCCTACAATGAGCAGTTCTTC
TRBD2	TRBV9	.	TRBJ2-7	CASSVDGGLAGTPTEQYF	TGTGCCAGCAGCGTAGATGGGGGACTAGCGGGGACGCCTACGGAGCAGTACTTC
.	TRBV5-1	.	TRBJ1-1	CASSLEPGTGEAFF	TGCGCCAGCAGCTTGGAGCCGGGGACGGGAGAAGCTTTCTTT
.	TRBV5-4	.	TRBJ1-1	CASSLVSVGRGTEAFF	TGTGCCAGCAGCTTAGTTTCTGTGGGTAGGGGCACTGAAGCTTTCTTT
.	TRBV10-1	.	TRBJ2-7	CASSESGSYEQYF	TGCGCCAGCAGTGAGTCGGGATCCTACGAGCAGTACTTC
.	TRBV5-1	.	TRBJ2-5	CASSLTSRVQYF	TGCGCCAGCAGCTTGACAAGTAGAGTCCAGTACTTC
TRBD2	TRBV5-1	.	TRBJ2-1	CASSLGLAGGIRNEQFF	TGCGCCAGCAGCTTGGGATTAGCGGGAGGGATAAGAAATGAGCAGTTCTTC
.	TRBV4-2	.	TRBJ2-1	CASSQGEGVHNEQFF	TGTGCCAGCAGCCAAGGAGAAGGGGTTCACAATGAGCAGTTCTTC
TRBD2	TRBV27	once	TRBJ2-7	CASSWTSQSFSYEQYF	TGTGCCAGCAGTTGGACTAGCCAATCCTTCTCCTACGAGCAGTACTTC
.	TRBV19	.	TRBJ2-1	CASTRRLAGGGNEQFF	TGTGCCAGTACCCGACGCCTAGCCGGAGGGGGAAATGAGCAGTTCTTC
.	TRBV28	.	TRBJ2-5	CASSLGQQEETQYF	TGTGCCAGCAGTTTAGGACAGCAAGAAGAGACCCAGTACTTC
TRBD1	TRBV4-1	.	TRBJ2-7	CASSYGTGVINEQYF	TGCGCCAGCAGCTACGGGACAGGGGTAATCAACGAGCAGTACTTC
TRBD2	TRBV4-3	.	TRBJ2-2	CASSQRTSGRATDTGELFF	TGCGCCAGCAGCCAGAGGACTAGCGGGAGGGCCACGGACACCGGGGAGCTGTTTTTT
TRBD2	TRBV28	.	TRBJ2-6	CASSFAGGGGANVLTF	TGTGCCAGCAGTTTTGCGGGGGGAGGTGGGGCCAACGTCCTGACTTTC
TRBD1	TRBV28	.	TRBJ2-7	CASSLYGVRGKEQYF	TGTGCCAGCAGTTTGTATGGGGTCAGGGGGAAGGAGCAGTACTTC
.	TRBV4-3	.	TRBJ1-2	CASSPSRTAGNGYTF	TGCGCCAGCAGCCCTTCACGGACAGCGGGGAATGGCTACACCTTC
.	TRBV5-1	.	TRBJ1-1	CASSGLTGPNTEAFF	TGCGCCAGCAGCGGGTTGACAGGCCCTAACACTGAAGCTTTCTTT
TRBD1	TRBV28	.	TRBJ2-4	CASSLGQPNIQYF	TGTGCCAGCAGTCTGGGACAGCCAAACATTCAGTACTTC
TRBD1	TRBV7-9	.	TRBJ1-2	CASSPDWGQGYGYTF	TGTGCCAGCAGCCCCGATTGGGGACAGGGGTATGGCTACACCTTC